The sequence of this T cell receptor beta chain was determined in a study of Graves' ophthalmopathy and Graves' hyperthyroidism. Study outcomes and limitations: Ophthalmopathy and stable hyperthyroidism were discriminated by a 13-signature model, with 87.88% sensitivity and about 76% specificity. Thyroid clonotypes that were expanded above 0.001 frequency mostly also appeared in blood.

The ends lost 6 bases at V and 4 bases at J; junction bases unmatched: 10. The CDR3 sequence is 15 residues long. This clonotype was seen repeatedly, ten times or more. Its antigen remains unknown. Every ophthalmopathy donor presented moderate-to-severe activity, CAS ≥3, NOSPECS ≥4 and duration under 3 months. The authors used Ficoll-Paque density gradient centrifugation to separate PBMCs. The input was approximately 9.3 ml of fresh peripheral blood. Amplification from RNA transcripts yielded the TCR beta CDR3 regions. Second-round multiplex PCR came after a first-round RT-PCR that employed HTBI primers. From the multiplex PCR reads, TCRdb called clonotypes with MiXCR, one entry per CDR3 protein. The sample shows around 40,000 distinct CDR3 sequences, about 51% of them seen only once.

The rearrangement joins TRBV12-3 or TRBV12-4 to TRBJ1-1; 8 bases are shared with TRBD1. The sequencing input was peripheral blood. This TCR derives from an adult man with Graves' ophthalmopathy. This CDR3 is CASRYTQGGATEAFF. CDR3 nucleotide sequence: TGTGCCAGCAGATACACACAGGGGGGGGCCACTGAAGCTTTCTTT.